This TCR beta chain derives from a study of T-cell reconstitution after alpha-beta-depleted transplantation in children. The library targeted TCRbeta and was prepared with unique molecular identifiers. TCRdb ran MiXCR on the PCR reads and lists one entry per CDR3 protein. The sample gives about 200,000 distinct CDR3 sequences, about 8.4% of which show up once; roughly a third is in the top ten. The CDR3 is 14 residues long. V lost 4 bases, J lost 7 bases, and 9 bases stayed unmatched. Germline loops: CDR1 SQVTM, CDR2 ANQGSEA. There are many counts of this clonotype. The material was PBMCs, mostly from graft donor cells, obtained 360 days after TCRalphabeta/CD19-depleted stem cell transplant. This chain joins TRBV29-1 and TRBJ2-3, with 9 bases fitting TRBD2. The TCR sequence derives from a male patient aged 2 to 9 who had a stem cell transplant for acute myeloid leukemia, so the T cells may come from the graft donor. The CDR3 reads CSVVGREGLNTQYF. The CDR3, as DNA: TGCAGCGTTGTGGGGCGGGAGGGCCTGAATACGCAGTATTTT.